The entry that follows covers one T cell receptor (beta chain) sequence. Its antigen is undetermined. Each of the sorted populations had a purity greater than 98%. This CDR3 is built from 15 residues. The germline V gene encodes CDR1 SGDLS and CDR2 YYNGEE. With 0 bases clipped from V and 2 bases from J, the junction kept 3 bases outside the gene matches. What was sequenced were expressed TCRB transcripts, since all of the isolated RNA had been reverse transcribed. Measured with immunoSEQ multiplex PCR; TCRdb has only the in-frame clones, and not every one. The table has more than 250,000 clones, 15% seen once. The sample belongs to a study of beta chain features in type 1 diabetes. General study findings and limits: For Type 1 diabetes patients, all four CD4+ subsets carried TCRB CDR3s that were moderately but significantly shorter. Although PCR might favor shorter templates, it would do so equally in patients and controls.

The sequence came from a man between 18 and 29 years old with type 1 diabetes. Sequences were obtained from naive CD4+ T cells from blood. V and J are TRBV9 and TRBJ2-7; 9 bases are shared with TRBD1. This chain's CDR3 is CASSVEGQGTYEQYF. CDR3 bases: TGTGCCAGCAGCGTAGAGGGACAGGGAACCTACGAGCAGTACTTC.